This entry is about one T cell receptor (beta chain). This specimen belongs to a study of blood T cell repertoires in COVID-19. Turning to the study itself: Sources were T cells, B-cell-depleted T cells, or PBMCs; the material itself was cDNA or gDNA.

The table came from immunoSEQ multiplex PCR; TCRdb's copy has only in-frame clones and leaves some out. The data hold 200,000 to 250,000 clones, with about 88% observed a single time. The specimen was peripheral blood. The receptor comes from a woman aged 60 to 75 with acute or convalescent COVID-19.

CDR3 protein: CASSYGTGSDTIYF. In DNA, the CDR3 is TGCGCCAGCAGCTACGGGACAGGGTCCGACACCATATATTTT. The genes are TRBV5-1 and TRBJ1-3; 9 bases match TRBD1. The CDR3 is made up of 14 amino acids. Germline lookup yields CDR1 SGHRS and CDR2 YFSETQ. Trimming cost V 3 bases and J 8 bases; bases outside gene matches: 6. The entire variable domain, with the rest obtained from reference TRBV5-1 and TRBJ1-3, is as follows: KAGVTQTPRYLIKTRGQQVTLSCSPISGHRSVSWYQQTPGQGLQFLFEYFSETQRNKGNFPGRFSGRQFSNSRSEMNVSTLELGDSALYLCASSYGTGSDTIYFGEGSWLTVV.